This T cell receptor (beta chain) was sequenced in a study of glioma-infiltrating T cells. The overall study: Before surgery, glioma patients received dexamethasone for at most six days.

Using RNA template, CDR3s of TCR alpha and beta were amplified with iRepertoire arm-PCR. Input was roughly 85-400 ng of tissue mRNA or PBMC total RNA. Using its own MiXCR run on the multiplex PCR reads, TCRdb lists one record per CDR3 protein. The sample contains 300,000 to 400,000 distinct CDR3 sequences, 41% of which appear only once. This clonotype has ten or more counts. The antigen is undetermined. One end of the junction is discordant with germline, which a read error may explain. Study conclusions and caveats: Non-neoplastic patients had below-expected tissue-blood divergence, while all gliomas exceeded expectation. Patients with low tissue-blood divergence carried a signature set of shared blood CDR3 motifs.

This CDR3 comprises 12 residues. Germline V gene lookup returns CDR1 KGHSH and CDR2 LQKENI. The chain has TRBV18 and TRBJ2-5; TRBD1 might be the D (5 bases). The clonotype was recovered from a human donor with low-grade glioma or glioblastoma, undergoing nonglioma brain surgery, or in good health (not recorded which). Sequenced: glioma tissue, nonneoplastic brain tissue, or PBMCs (not recorded which). CDR3: CASSPREETQYF. DNA for the CDR3: TGCGCCAGCAGCCCCAGGGAAGAGACCCAGTACTTC.